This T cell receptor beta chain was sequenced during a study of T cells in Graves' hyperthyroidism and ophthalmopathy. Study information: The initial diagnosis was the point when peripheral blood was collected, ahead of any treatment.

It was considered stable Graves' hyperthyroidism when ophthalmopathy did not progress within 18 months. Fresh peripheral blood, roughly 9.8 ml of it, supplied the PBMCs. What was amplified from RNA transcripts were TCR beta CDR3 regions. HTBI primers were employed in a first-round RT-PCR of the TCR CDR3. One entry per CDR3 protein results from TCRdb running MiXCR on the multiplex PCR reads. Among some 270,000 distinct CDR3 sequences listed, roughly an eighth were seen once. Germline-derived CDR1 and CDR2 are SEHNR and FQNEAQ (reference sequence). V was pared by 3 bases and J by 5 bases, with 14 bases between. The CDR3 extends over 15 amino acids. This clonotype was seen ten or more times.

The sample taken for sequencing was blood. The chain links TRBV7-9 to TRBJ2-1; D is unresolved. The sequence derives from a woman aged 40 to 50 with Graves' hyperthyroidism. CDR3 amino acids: CASSFVLDGDNEQFF. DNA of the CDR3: TGTGCCAGCAGCTTTGTACTGGACGGTGACAATGAGCAGTTCTTC.